The clone carrying this T cell receptor beta chain showed up just a few times. This record belongs to a study of T cells after yellow fever vaccination. CDR1 and CDR2 (germline): SGHNT, YENEEA. V lost 2 bases and J lost 10, with 14 bases in between. The CDR3 runs to 13 residues. TCRdb redid the calling of the 5' RACE reads with MiXCR, one entry per CDR3 protein. Among some 400,000 distinct CDR3 sequences listed, roughly a sixth were seen once. The sequences come from PBMCs, collected before the yellow fever booster vaccination. The V gene is TRBV11-3, the J gene TRBJ1-1, with a weak D call TRBD1 (5 bases). The TCR comes from a man aged 18 to 29 who received the YFV17D yellow fever vaccine. The CDR3 sequence is CASSLTRGGRAFF. In DNA, the CDR3 is TGTGCCAGCAGCTTAACACGCGGGGGGAGAGCTTTCTTT. The complete variable domain, with remaining parts taken from reference TRBV11-3 and TRBJ1-1, reads EAGVVQSPRYKIIEKKQPVAFWCNPISGHNTLYWYLQNLGQGPELLIRYENEEAVDDSQLPKDRFSAERLKGVDSTLKIQPAELGDSAVYLCASSLTRGGRAFFGQGTRLTVV.